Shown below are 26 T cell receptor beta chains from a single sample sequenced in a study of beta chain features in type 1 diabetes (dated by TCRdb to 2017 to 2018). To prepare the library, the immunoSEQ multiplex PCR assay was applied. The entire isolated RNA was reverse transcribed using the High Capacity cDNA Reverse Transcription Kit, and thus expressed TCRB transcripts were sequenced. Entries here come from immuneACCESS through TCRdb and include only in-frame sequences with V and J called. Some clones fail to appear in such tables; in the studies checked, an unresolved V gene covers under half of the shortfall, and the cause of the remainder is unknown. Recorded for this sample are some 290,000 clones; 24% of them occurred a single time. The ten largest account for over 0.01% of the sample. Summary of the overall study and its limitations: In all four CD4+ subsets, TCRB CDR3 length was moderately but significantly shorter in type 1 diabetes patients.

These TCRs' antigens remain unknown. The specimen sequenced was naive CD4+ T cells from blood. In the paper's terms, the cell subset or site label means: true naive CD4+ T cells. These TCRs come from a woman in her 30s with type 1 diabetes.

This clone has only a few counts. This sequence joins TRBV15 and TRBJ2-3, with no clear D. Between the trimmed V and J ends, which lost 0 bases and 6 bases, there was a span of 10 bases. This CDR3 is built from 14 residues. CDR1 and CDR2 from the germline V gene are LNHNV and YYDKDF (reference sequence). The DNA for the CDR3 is TGTGCCACCAGCAGAGATGTACGAGCCGATACGCAGTATTTT. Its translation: CATSRDVRADTQYF. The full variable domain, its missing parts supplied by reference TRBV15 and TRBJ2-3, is DAMVIQNPRYQVTQFGKPVTLSCSQTLNHNVMYWYQQKSSQAPKLLFHYYDKDFNNEADTPDNFQSRRPNTSFCFLDIRSPGLGDTAMYLCATSRDVRADTQYFGPGTRLTVL.

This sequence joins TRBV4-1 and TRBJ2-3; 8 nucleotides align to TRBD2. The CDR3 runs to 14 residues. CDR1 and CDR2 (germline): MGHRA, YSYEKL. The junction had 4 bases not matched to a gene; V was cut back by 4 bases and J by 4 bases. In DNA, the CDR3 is TGCGCCAGCAGCCTTAGCGGGAACGCAGATACGCAGTATTTT. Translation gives CASSLSGNADTQYF.

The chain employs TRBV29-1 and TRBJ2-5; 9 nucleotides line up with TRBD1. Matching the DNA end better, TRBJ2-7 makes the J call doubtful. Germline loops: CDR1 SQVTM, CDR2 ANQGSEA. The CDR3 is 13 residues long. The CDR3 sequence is CSAWGQGSYEQYF. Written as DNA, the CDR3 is TGCAGCGCCTGGGGACAGGGCTCCTACGAGCAGTACTTC.

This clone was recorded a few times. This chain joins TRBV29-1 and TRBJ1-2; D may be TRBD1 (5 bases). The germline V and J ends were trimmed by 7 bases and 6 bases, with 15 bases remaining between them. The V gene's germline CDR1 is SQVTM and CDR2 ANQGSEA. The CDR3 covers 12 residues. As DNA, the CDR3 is TGCAGCGCCCTACCCGGAGGGGATGGCTACACCTTC. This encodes CSALPGGDGYTF.

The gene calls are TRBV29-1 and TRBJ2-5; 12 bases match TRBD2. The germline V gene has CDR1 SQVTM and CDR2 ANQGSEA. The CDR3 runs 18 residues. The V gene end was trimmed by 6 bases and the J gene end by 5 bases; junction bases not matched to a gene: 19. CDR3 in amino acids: CSVEGPGLAGRWGETQYF. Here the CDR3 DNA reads TGCAGCGTAGAGGGCCCGGGACTAGCGGGTCGGTGGGGGGAGACCCAGTACTTC. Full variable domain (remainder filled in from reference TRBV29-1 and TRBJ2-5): SAVISQKPSRDICQRGTSLTIQCQVDSQVTMMFWYRQQPGQSLTLIATANQGSEATYESGFVIDKFPISRPNLTFSTLTVSNMSPEDSSIYLCSVEGPGLAGRWGETQYFGPGTRLLVL.

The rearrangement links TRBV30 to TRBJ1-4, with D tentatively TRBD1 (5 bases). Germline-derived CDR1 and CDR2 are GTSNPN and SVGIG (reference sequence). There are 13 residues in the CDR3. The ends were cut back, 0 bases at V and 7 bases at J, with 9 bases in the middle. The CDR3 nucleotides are TGTGCCTGGAGTGTCTCAGGGATTGAAAAACTGTTTTTT. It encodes CAWSVSGIEKLFF.

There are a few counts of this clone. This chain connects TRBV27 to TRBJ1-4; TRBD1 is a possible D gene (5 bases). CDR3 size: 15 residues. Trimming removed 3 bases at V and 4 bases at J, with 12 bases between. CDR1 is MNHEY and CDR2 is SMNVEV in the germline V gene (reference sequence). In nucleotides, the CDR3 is TGTGCCAGCAGTTTCGGGGGATTGAATAATGAAAAACTGTTTTTT. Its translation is CASSFGGLNNEKLFF.

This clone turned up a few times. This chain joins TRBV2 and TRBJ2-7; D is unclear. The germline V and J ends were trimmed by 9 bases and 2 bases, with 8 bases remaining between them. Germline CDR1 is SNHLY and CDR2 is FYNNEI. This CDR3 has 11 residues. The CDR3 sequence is CASCGAYEQYF. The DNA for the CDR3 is TGTGCCAGTTGCGGTGCCTACGAGCAGTACTTC.

CDR3 amino acids: CASSVIAGVTDTQYF. The CDR3 DNA follows: TGTGCCAGCAGTGTAATAGCGGGAGTCACAGATACGCAGTATTTT. The chain has TRBV6-4 and TRBJ2-3, with 9 bases fitting TRBD2. The V segment lost 4 bases and the J segment 2 bases; nucleotides outside the gene matches: 4. CDR3 size: 15 residues. The germline gives CDR1 MRHNA, CDR2 SNTAGT.

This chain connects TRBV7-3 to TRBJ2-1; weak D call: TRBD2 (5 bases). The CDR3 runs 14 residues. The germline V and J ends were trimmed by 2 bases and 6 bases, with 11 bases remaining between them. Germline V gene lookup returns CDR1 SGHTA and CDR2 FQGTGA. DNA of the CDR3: TGTGCCAGCAGCTTACGTGCTAGCACCAATGAGCAGTTCTTC. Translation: CASSLRASTNEQFF.

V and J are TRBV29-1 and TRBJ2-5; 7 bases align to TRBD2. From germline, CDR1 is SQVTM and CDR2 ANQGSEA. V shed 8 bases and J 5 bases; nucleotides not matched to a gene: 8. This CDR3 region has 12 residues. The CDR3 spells CSFRLAGETQYF. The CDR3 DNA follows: TGCAGCTTTCGACTAGCCGGGGAGACCCAGTACTTC.

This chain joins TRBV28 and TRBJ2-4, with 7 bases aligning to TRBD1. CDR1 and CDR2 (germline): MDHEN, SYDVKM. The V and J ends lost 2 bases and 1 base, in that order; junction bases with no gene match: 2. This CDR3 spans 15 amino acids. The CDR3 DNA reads TGTGCCAGCAGTTTAACAGGGGCGGCCAAAAACATTCAGTACTTC. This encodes CASSLTGAAKNIQYF.

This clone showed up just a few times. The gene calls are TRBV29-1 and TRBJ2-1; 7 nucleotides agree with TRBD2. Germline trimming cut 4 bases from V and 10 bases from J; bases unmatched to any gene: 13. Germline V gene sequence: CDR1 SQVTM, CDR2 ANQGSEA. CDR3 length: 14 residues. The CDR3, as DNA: TGCAGCGTTGTAGGGCTAGCGGTCTTAGGGGAGCAGTTCTTC. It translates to CSVVGLAVLGEQFF.

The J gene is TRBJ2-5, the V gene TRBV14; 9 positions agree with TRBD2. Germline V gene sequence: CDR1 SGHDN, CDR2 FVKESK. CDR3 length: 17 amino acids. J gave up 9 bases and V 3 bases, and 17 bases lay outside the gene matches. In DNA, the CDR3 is TGTGCCAGCAGCCACCTAGTTCCAGCGGGAGGAGGTGTGGCCCAGTACTTC. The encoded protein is CASSHLVPAGGGVAQYF.

The CDR3 here is CASSSSGLGGTEAFF. CDR3 nucleotides: TGTGCCAGCAGTTCCTCAGGGTTGGGGGGCACTGAAGCTTTCTTT. The chain couples TRBV28 to TRBJ1-1; a weak D match, TRBD1 (5 bases). Trimming removed 4 bases at V and 4 bases at J, with 16 bases between. Per the germline V gene, CDR1 is MDHEN and CDR2 is SYDVKM. This CDR3 has 15 amino acids.

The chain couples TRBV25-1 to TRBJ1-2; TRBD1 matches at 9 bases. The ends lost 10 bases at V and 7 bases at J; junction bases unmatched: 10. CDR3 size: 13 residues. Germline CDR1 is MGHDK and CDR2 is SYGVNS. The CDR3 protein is CATLGQGGSGYTF. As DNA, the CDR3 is TGTGCCACACTGGGACAGGGAGGCTCTGGCTACACCTTC.

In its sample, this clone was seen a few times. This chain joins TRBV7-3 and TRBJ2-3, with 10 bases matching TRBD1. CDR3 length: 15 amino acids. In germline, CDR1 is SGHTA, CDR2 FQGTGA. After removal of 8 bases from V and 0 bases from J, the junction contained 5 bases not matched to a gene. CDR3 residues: CASSGTGASTDTQYF. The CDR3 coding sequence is TGTGCCAGCTCCGGGACAGGGGCGAGCACAGATACGCAGTATTTT. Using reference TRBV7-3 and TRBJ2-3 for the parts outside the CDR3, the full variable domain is GAGVSQTPSNKVTEKGKYVELRCDPISGHTALYWYRQSLGQGPEFLIYFQGTGAADDSGLPNDRFFAVRPEGSVSTLKIQRTERGDSAVYLCASSGTGASTDTQYFGPGTRLTVL.

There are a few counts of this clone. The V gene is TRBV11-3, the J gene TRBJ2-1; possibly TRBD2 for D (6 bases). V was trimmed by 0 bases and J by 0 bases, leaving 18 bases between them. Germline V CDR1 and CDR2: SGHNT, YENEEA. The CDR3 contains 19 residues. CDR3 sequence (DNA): TGTGCCAGCAGCTTAGATTCGGGGGTGGGGCTCAGCTCCTACAATGAGCAGTTCTTC. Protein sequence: CASSLDSGVGLSSYNEQFF.

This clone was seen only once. CDR3 bases: TGTGCCAGCAGCCACGGACAGGTTTACACTGAAGCTTTCTTT. It translates to CASSHGQVYTEAFF. The chain employs TRBV7-9 and TRBJ1-1, with 7 bases aligning to TRBD1. Trimming cost V 5 bases and J 3 bases; bases outside gene matches: 6. The CDR3 runs to 14 residues. Germline CDR1 is SEHNR and CDR2 is FQNEAQ (reference sequence).

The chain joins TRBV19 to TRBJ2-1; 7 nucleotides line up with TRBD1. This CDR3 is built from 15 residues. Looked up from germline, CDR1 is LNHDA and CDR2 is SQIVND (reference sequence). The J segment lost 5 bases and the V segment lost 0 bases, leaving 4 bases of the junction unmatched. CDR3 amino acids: CASSIDRGFNNEQFF. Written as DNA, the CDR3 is TGTGCCAGTAGTATAGACAGGGGGTTTAACAATGAGCAGTTCTTC.

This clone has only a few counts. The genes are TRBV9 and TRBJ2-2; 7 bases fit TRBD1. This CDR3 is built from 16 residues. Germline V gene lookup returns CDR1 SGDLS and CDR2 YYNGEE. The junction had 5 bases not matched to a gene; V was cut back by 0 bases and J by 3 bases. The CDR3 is CASSVGLTGHTGELFF. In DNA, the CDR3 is TGTGCCAGCAGCGTAGGCTTGACAGGGCACACCGGGGAGCTGTTTTTT.

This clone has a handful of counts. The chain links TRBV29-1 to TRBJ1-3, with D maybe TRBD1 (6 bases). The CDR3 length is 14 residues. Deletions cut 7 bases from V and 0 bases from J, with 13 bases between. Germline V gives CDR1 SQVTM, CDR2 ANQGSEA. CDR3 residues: CSAAQGYSGNTIYF. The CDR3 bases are TGCAGCGCTGCACAGGGCTACTCTGGAAACACCATATATTTT.

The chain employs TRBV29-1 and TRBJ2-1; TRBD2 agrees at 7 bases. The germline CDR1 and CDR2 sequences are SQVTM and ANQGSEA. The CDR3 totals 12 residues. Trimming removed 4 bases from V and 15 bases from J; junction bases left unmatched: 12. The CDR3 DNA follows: TGCAGCGTTGTTGGGAAAGGGGAGGGTACGTTCTTC. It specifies CSVVGKGEGTFF.

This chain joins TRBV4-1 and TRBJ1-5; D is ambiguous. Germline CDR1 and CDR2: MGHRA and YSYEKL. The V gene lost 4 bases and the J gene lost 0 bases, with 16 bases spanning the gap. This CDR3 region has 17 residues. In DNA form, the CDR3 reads TGCGCCAGCAGCCGAGAGGGTGCGGCAGATAGCAATCAGCCCCAGCATTTT. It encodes CASSREGAADSNQPQHF.

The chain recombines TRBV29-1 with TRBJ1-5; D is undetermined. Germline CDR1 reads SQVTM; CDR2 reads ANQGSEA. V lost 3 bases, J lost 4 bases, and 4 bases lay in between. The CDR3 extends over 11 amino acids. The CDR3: CSVDFNQPQHF. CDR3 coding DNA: TGCAGCGTTGACTTTAATCAGCCCCAGCATTTT.

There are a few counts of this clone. The CDR3 spells CSVGQAGTEAFF. CDR3 nucleotide sequence: TGCAGCGTTGGACAGGCGGGCACTGAAGCTTTCTTT. J is TRBJ1-1 and V is TRBV29-1; D is possibly TRBD1 (6 bases). The germline CDR1 and CDR2 sequences are SQVTM and ANQGSEA. Deletions cut 4 bases from V and 4 bases from J, with 10 bases between. The CDR3 is 12 amino acids.